This T cell receptor beta chain comes out of a study of human T cells and chemical hapten exposure. Study overall: TCR yields per sample varied mostly from small pooled library volume differences. Study-level points and caveats: TCRs at a frequency above 1 in 1000 stayed unchanged with DPC sensitization.

Specified time point: patch test 1, 2 weeks after DPC sensitization. Treatment given: therapeutic diphenylcyclopropenone sensitization with weekly scalp DPC. Those who donated were patients with alopecia, 18 to 70 years of age, and suitable for DPC. Separate cDNA molecules received unique molecular identifiers, which the library attached to them. TCRdb re-analysed the RACE reads in MiXCR, keeping a single row per CDR3 protein. The repertoire consists of more than 65,000 distinct CDR3 sequences, with approximately 35% occurring once and the leading ten covering 8.9%. Germline values: CDR1 DFQATT, CDR2 SNEGSKA (reference sequence). The CDR3 extends over 13 amino acids. V lost 6 bases and J lost 2, with 11 bases in between. A note on this clonotype: Its antigen is still unknown.

This rearrangement joins TRBV20-1 to TRBJ1-5, with TRBD1 as a possible D gene (6 bases). The sample in question was whole blood, obtained in connection with sensitization to the hapten diphenylcyclopropenone (DPC). This TCR came from a man between 35 and 55 years old with alopecia areata. Some clones in this sample may be carry-over from other donors' samples. The CDR3 spells CSAPGGGNQPQHF. In nucleotides, the CDR3 is TGCAGTGCCCCCGGGGGCGGCAATCAGCCCCAGCATTTT.